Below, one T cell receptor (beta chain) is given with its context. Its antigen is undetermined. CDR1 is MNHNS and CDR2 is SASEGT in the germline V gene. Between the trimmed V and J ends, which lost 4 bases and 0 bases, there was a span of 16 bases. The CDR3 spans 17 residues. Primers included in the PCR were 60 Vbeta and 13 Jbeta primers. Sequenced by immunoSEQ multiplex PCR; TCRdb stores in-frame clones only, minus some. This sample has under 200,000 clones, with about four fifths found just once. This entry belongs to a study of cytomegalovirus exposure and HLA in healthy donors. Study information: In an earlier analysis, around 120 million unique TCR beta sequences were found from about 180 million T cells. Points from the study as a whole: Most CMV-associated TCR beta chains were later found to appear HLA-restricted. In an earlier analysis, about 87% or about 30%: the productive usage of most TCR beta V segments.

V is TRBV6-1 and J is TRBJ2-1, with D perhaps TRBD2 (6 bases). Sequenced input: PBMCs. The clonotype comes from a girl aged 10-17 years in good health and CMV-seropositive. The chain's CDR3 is CASSGPGGVSSYNEQFF. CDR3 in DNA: TGTGCCAGCAGTGGGCCGGGCGGGGTGAGCTCCTACAATGAGCAGTTCTTC.